This T cell receptor beta chain was captured by sequencing in a study of blood T cell repertoires in COVID-19. Study-wide context: Samples of COVID-19 (acute and convalescent) were obtained from the United States, Italy and Spain. Nucleic acid was either cDNA or gDNA, and it came from T cells, B-cell-depleted T cells, or PBMCs.

Germline lookup yields CDR1 MNHEY and CDR2 SVGAGI. Trimming cost V 3 bases and J 5 bases, with 13 bases left between them. The CDR3 is 14 residues long. The authors' processing: Quantification of nucleated cells was approximated via reference gene primer amplification. The table came from immunoSEQ multiplex PCR; TCRdb's copy has only in-frame clones and leaves some out. V and J calls and clone size follow that table, whereas D and trimming were derived from the DNA. The sample lists tens of thousands of clones, 65% to 90% occurring once. The TCR was taken from a man between 40 and 49 years old with acute or convalescent COVID-19. The chain couples TRBV6-5 to TRBJ1-1; tentatively, D is TRBD1 (5 bases). The sample was peripheral blood. The CDR3 spells CASSYMGRWTEAFF. The CDR3 region has the DNA TGTGCCAGCAGTTATATGGGGCGATGGACTGAAGCTTTCTTT.